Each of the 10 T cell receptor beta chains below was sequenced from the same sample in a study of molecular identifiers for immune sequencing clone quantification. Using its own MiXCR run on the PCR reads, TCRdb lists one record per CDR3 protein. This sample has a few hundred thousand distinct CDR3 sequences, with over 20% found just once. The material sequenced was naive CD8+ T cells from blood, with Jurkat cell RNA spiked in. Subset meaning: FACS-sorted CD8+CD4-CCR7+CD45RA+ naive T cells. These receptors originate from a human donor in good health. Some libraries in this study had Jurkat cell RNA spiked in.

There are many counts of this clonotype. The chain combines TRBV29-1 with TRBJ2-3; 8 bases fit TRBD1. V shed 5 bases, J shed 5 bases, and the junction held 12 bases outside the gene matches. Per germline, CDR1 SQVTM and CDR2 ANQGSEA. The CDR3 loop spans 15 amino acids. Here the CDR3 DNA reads TGCAGCGTTATCGGGACAGGAGGCCACGGAGATACGCAGTATTTT. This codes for CSVIGTGGHGDTQYF.

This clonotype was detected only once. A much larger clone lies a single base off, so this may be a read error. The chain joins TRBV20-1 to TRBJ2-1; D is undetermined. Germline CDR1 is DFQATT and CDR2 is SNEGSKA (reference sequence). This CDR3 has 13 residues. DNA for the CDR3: TGCAGTGCTAGACATCTAAGCTACAATGGGCAGTTCTTC. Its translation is CSARHLSYNGQFF.

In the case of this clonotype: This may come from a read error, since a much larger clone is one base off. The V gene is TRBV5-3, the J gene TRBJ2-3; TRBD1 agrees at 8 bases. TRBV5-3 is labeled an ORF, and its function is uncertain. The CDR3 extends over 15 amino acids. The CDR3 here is CASSYLTGEKDTQYF. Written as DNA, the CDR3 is TGTGCCAGCAGCTACCTGACAGGGGAAAAAGATACGCAGTATTTT.

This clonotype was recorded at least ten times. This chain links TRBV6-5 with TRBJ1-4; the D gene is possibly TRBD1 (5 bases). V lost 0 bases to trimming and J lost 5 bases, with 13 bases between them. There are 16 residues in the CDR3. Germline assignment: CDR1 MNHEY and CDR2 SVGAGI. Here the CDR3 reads CASSYSILAGNEKLFF. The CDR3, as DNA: TGTGCCAGCAGTTACTCGATCCTTGCAGGGAATGAAAAACTGTTTTTT.

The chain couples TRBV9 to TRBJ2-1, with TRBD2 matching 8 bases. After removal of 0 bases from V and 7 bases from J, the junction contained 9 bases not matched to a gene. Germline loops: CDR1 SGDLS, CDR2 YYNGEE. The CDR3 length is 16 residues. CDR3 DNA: TGTGCCAGCAGCGTAGCTGGGACTAGGGGCCGGAATGAGCAGTTCTTC. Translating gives CASSVAGTRGRNEQFF.

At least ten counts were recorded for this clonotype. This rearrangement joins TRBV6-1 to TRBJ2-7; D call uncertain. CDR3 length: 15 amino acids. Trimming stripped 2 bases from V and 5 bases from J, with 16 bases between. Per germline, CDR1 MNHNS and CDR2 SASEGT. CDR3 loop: CASSEIDAWGDEQYF. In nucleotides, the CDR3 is TGTGCCAGCAGTGAAATCGACGCCTGGGGTGACGAGCAGTACTTC.

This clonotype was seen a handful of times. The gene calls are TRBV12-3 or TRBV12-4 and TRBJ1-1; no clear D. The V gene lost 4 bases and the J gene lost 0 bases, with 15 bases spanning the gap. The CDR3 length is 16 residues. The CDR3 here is CASSSQPGMLNTEAFF. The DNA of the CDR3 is TGTGCCAGCAGTTCACAGCCTGGAATGTTGAACACTGAAGCTTTCTTT.

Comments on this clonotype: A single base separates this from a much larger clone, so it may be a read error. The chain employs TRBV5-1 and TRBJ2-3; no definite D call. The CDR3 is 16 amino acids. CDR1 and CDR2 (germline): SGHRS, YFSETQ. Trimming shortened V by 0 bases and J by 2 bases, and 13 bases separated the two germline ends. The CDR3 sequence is CASSLADGALTDTQYF. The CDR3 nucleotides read TGCGCCAGCAGCTTGGCCGACGGAGCACTCACAGATACGCAGTATTTT.

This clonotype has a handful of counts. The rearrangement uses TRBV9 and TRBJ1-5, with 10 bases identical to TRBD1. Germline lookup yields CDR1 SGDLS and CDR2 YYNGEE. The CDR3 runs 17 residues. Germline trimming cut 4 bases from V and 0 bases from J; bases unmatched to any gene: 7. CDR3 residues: CASSLRQGANSNQPQHF. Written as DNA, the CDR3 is TGTGCCAGCAGCCTCAGACAGGGGGCAAATAGCAATCAGCCCCAGCATTTT.

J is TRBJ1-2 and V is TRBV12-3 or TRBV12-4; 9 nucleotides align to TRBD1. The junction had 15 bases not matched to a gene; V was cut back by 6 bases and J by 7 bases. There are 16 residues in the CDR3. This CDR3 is CASSGARTGVPSGYTF. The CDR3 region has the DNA TGTGCCAGCAGCGGAGCCCGGACAGGGGTTCCTTCTGGCTACACCTTC.